The sequence of this T cell receptor (beta chain) was determined in a study of shared clonotypes between healthy human individuals. Study overall: In total, the donors were two women and a few men aged 18 to 49. Study-wide results and caveats: Though the depth was large, rarefaction showed that sorted-subset sequencing was incomplete. It was only blood that was sampled, and tissue repertoires likely differ. It was the non-shared clonotypes that had lower generation probabilities than clonotypes shared by all four donors.

A note on this clone: Antigen specificity is unknown.

From germline, CDR1 is SGHRS and CDR2 YFSETQ. This CDR3 has 13 residues. V was shortened by 4 bases and J by 6 bases, with 14 bases between the two germline ends. Here immunoSEQ multiplex PCR was the method, and the copy in TCRdb shows in-frame clones only, minus some. Of approximately 1.5 million clones listed, approximately 98.5% are singletons. The TCR sequence derives from a man aged 30-40 years in good health. The rearrangement links TRBV5-1 to TRBJ2-7; TRBD1 might be the D (6 bases). Sequencing was performed on naive CD4+ T cells sorted from blood. Subset in this sample: CD45RA+ positively selected. The CDR3 bases are TGCGCCAGCAGCAACAACAGGGATACCGAGCAGTACTTC. Translating it yields CASSNNRDTEQYF.